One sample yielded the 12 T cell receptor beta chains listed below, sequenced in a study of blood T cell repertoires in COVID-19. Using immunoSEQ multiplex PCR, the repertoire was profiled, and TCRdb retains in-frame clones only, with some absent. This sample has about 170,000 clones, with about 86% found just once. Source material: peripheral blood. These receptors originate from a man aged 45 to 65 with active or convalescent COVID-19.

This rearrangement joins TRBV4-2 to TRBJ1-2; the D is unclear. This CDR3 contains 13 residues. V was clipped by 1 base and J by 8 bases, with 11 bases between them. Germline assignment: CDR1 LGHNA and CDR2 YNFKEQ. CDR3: CASSQAQTGGYTF. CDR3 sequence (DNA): TGTGCCAGCAGCCAAGCCCAGACTGGCGGCTACACCTTC.

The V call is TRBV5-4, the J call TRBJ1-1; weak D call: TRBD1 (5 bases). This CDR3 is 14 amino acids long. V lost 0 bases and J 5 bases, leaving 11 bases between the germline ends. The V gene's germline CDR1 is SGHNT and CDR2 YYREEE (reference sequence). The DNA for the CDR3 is TGTGCCAGCAGCTTGGTTTCAGGGCGGACTGAAGCTTTCTTT. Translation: CASSLVSGRTEAFF.

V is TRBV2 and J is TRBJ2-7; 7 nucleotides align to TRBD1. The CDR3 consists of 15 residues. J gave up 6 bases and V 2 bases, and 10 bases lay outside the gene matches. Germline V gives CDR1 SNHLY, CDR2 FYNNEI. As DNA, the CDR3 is TGTGCCAGCAGTGAATCGGCGACAGGGATTCTCGAGCAGTACTTC. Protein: CASSESATGILEQYF.

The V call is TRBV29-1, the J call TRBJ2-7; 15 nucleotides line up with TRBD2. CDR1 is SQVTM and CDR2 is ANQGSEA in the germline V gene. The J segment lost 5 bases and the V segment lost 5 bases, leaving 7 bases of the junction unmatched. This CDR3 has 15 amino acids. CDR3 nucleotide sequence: TGCAGCGTTCAAGGACTAGCGGGAGGGGTCGACGAGCAGTACTTC. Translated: CSVQGLAGGVDEQYF.

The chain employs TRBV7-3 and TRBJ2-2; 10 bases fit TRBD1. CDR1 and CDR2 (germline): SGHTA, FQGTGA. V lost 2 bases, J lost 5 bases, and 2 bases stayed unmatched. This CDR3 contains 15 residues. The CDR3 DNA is TGTGCCAGCAGCTTAGGGACAGGGGAAACCGGGGAGCTGTTTTTT. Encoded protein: CASSLGTGETGELFF.

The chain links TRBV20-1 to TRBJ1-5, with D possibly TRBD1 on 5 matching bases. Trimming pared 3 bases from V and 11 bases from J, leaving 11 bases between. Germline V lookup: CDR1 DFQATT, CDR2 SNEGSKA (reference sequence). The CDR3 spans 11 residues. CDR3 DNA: TGCAGTGCTAGGGCAGGAGGGGCCCAGCATTTT. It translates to CSARAGGAQHF.

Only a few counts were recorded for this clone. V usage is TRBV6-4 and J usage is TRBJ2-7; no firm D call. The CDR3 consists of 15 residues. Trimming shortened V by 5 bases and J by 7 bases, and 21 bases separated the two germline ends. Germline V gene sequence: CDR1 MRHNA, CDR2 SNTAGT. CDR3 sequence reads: CASSISPLLFWEQYF. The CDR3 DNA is TGTGCCAGCAGTATTTCCCCGCTACTGTTTTGGGAGCAGTACTTC.

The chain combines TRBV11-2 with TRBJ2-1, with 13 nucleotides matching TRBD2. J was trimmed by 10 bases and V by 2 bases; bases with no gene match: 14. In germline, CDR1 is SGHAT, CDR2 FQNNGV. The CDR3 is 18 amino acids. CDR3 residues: CASSLLVGTSGGAREQFF. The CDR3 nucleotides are TGTGCCAGCAGCTTATTAGTAGGAACTAGCGGGGGGGCAAGGGAGCAGTTCTTC.

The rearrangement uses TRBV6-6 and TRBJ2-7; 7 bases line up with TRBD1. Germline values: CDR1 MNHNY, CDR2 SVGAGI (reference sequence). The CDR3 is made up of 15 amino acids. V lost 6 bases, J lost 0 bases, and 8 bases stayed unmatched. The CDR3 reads CASRTRDRASYEQYF. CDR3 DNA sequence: TGTGCCAGCAGAACCCGGGACAGAGCCTCCTACGAGCAGTACTTC.

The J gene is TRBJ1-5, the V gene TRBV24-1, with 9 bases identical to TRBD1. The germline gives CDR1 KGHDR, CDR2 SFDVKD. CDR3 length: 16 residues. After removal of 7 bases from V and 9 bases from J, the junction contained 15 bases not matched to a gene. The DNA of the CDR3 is TGTGCCACCAGCCCTGCCGGGACAGGGCCGTCTTGGCCCCAGCATTTT. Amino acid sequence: CATSPAGTGPSWPQHF.

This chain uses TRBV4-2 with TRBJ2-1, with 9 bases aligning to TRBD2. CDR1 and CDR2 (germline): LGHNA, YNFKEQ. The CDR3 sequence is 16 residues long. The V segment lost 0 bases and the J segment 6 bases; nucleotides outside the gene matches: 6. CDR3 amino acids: CASSQDLAGVGNEQFF. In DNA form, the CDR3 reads TGTGCCAGCAGCCAAGATTTAGCGGGAGTTGGCAATGAGCAGTTCTTC.

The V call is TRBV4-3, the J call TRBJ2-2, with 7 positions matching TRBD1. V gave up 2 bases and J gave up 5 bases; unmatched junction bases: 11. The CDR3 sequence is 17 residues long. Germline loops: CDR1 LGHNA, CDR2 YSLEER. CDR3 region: CASSQTSTGVKTGELFF. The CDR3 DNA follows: TGCGCCAGCAGCCAAACAAGCACAGGGGTGAAGACCGGGGAGCTGTTTTTT.